These T cell receptor beta chains were read from a single sample in a study of Graves' ophthalmopathy and Graves' hyperthyroidism. Using its own MiXCR run on the multiplex PCR reads, TCRdb lists one record per CDR3 protein. Of around 1.1 million distinct CDR3 sequences detected, about two fifths appear once; the ten largest clones hold around 10%. The sample was peripheral blood or thyroid tissue (not recorded which). These receptors came from an adult man with Graves' hyperthyroidism. Each CDR3 is given with its conserved first and last residue. D genes are given only for firm matches. Clone size, where shown, is once, few, many, or a class for clones that have expanded.

d_gene,v_gene,abundance,len,j_gene,CDR3aa,CDR3nt
TRBD2,TRBV7-2,few,16,TRBJ2-5,CASRLPGLGSQETQYF,TGTGCCAGCAGGCTCCCGGGACTAGGGAGCCAAGAGACCCAGTACTTC
NA,TRBV12-3/TRBV12-4,NA,14,TRBJ2-2,CASSRFRFTGELFF,TGTGCCAGCAGTCGGTTTCGGTTCACCGGGGAGCTGTTTTTT
NA,TRBV20-1,NA,13,TRBJ1-2,CSARDWQDGGYTF,TGCAGTGCTAGAGATTGGCAGGACGGAGGCTACACCTTC
NA,TRBV15,many,13,TRBJ2-2,CATETGNTGELFF,TGTGCCACAGAGACAGGGAACACCGGGGAGCTGTTTTTT
TRBD1,TRBV10-3,NA,13,TRBJ2-2,CAIGTANTGELLF,TGTGCCATCGGGACAGCAAACACCGGGGAGCTGCTTTTT
TRBD1,TRBV5-1,few,18,TRBJ1-5,CASSLGTGDLIGNQPQHF,TGCGCCAGCAGCTTGGGGACAGGCGACCTGATAGGCAATCAGCCCCAGCATTTT
TRBD2,TRBV7-9,many,15,TRBJ2-5,CASSFSGAPQETQYF,TGTGCCAGCAGCTTTAGCGGGGCACCGCAAGAGACCCAGTACTTC
TRBD1,TRBV3-1,NA,16,TRBJ1-3,CASSQAGDRGRYTIYF,TGTGCCAGCAGCCAAGCTGGGGACAGGGGGCGTTACACCATATATTTT
NA,TRBV5-5,many,15,TRBJ1-2,CASNLEGDYGYGYTF,TGTGCCAGCAACTTGGAAGGGGATTACGGCTATGGCTACACCTTC
TRBD1,TRBV20-1,NA,15,TRBJ1-5,CIADSGQGALQPQHF,TGCATTGCAGACTCCGGACAGGGGGCCCTTCAGCCCCAGCATTTT
NA,TRBV4-3,few,15,TRBJ1-2,CASSRGETTLSSYTF,TGCGCCAGCAGCCGGGGAGAGACGACGCTTTCGAGCTACACCTTC
NA,TRBV2,NA,13,TRBJ2-6,CASNREGANVLTF,TGTGCCAGCAACCGAGAGGGGGCCAACGTCCTGACTTTC
NA,TRBV29-1,many,11,TRBJ1-4,CSGIYGWKLFF,TGCAGCGGAATTTATGGTTGGAAACTGTTTTTT
NA,TRBV29-1,many,17,TRBJ2-6,CSVEVGAPRSGANVLTF,TGCAGCGTTGAAGTGGGGGCCCCGCGCTCTGGGGCCAACGTCCTGACTTTC
TRBD2,TRBV7-8,NA,13,TRBJ2-2,CAWMREYTGELFF,TGTGCCTGGATGCGGGAGTACACCGGGGAGCTGTTTTTT
TRBD2,TRBV6-5,NA,16,TRBJ2-5,CASEASGSGLGETQYF,TGTGCCAGCGAAGCTAGCGGGAGTGGTCTAGGAGAGACCCAGTACTTC
NA,TRBV29-1,NA,14,TRBJ2-2,CSVEDRAGTGKLFF,TGCAGCGTTGAAGATCGGGCAGGGACCGGGAAGCTGTTTTTT
NA,TRBV2,many,14,TRBJ2-7,CASSQRQASYEQYF,TGTGCCAGCAGTCAGCGGCAGGCCTCCTACGAGCAGTACTTC
NA,TRBV7-9,many,14,TRBJ2-5,CASSPGTKQETQYF,TGTGCCAGCAGCCCCGGGACAAAACAAGAGACCCAGTACTTC
NA,TRBV9,many,14,TRBJ1-1,CASSADTRNTEAFF,TGTGCCAGCAGCGCCGATACAAGGAACACTGAAGCTTTCTTT
NA,TRBV12-3/TRBV12-4,NA,15,TRBJ2-7,CASSLGGGPKYEQYF,TGTGCCAGCAGTTTAGGAGGAGGGCCGAAGTACGAGCAGTACTTC
NA,TRBV29-1,many,11,TRBJ2-7,CSVEELYEQYF,TGCAGCGTTGAAGAACTATACGAGCAGTACTTC
NA,TRBV20-1,NA,13,TRBJ1-5,CSARGPRFYLQHF,TGCAGTGCTAGAGGCCCCCGGTTTTATCTTCAGCATTTT